This is a list of T cell receptor beta chains from one sample in a study of lymphopenia after photon versus proton radiotherapy. Clones were read by immunoSEQ multiplex PCR, and TCRdb kept only the in-frame ones, dropping some. This table holds tens of thousands of clones, around 84% found once. The input for sequencing was peripheral blood, taken from a patient treated with proton-based radiotherapy. The receptors derive from a man between 60 and 75 years old with pancreatic cancer. CDR3s include the opening cysteine and the closing phenylalanine or tryptophan. Fields, in order: CDR3 DNA, CDR3 protein, D gene, V gene, J gene, clone size. D genes are given only for firm matches. Rows give clone size only sometimes, using once, few, many, or a class for an expanded clone.

CDR3 DNA: TGTGCCAGCAGCTTCGCTAATACAGAGGATACGCAGTATTTT
CDR3 protein: CASSFANTEDTQYF
D gene: NA
V gene: TRBV7-9
J gene: TRBJ2-3
clone size: NA

CDR3 DNA: TGTGCCAGCAGTAGAAAGGAGCAGTGGGATGAAAAACTGTTTTTT
CDR3 protein: CASSRKEQWDEKLFF
D gene: NA
V gene: TRBV2
J gene: TRBJ1-4
clone size: NA

CDR3 DNA: TGTGCCAGCAGCTCGGGACTAGCGGGGTCCCCCATTTACAATGAGCAGTTCTTC
CDR3 protein: CASSSGLAGSPIYNEQFF
D gene: TRBD2
V gene: TRBV7-9
J gene: TRBJ2-1
clone size: NA

CDR3 DNA: TGTGCCAGCAGTCTAGCGGGAGGTTACAATGAGCAGTTCTTC
CDR3 protein: CASSLAGGYNEQFF
D gene: TRBD2
V gene: TRBV2
J gene: TRBJ2-1
clone size: few

CDR3 DNA: TGTGCCACCAGCAGAGGTGGGGTCGGCGGGGCCGAACCCGAGCAGTACTTC
CDR3 protein: CATSRGGVGGAEPEQYF
D gene: NA
V gene: TRBV15
J gene: TRBJ2-7
clone size: NA

CDR3 DNA: TGTGCCAGCAGCTTAGGCAGGGCGTTTTCCTACAATGAGCAGTTCTTC
CDR3 protein: CASSLGRAFSYNEQFF
D gene: NA
V gene: TRBV7-2
J gene: TRBJ2-1
clone size: NA

CDR3 DNA: TGTGCCAGCAGCTACTTTAGTGTTCGGGGAGAGCAGTACTTC
CDR3 protein: CASSYFSVRGEQYF
D gene: NA
V gene: TRBV5-4
J gene: TRBJ2-7
clone size: NA

CDR3 DNA: TGTGCCAGCAGCTCGGGACAGTCCTACGAGCAGTACTTC
CDR3 protein: CASSSGQSYEQYF
D gene: TRBD1
V gene: TRBV5-4
J gene: TRBJ2-7
clone size: NA

CDR3 DNA: TGTGCCAGTAAGGAGGGGGCTGACACTGAAGCTTTCTTT
CDR3 protein: CASKEGADTEAFF
D gene: TRBD1
V gene: TRBV19
J gene: TRBJ1-1
clone size: NA

CDR3 DNA: TGTGCCAGCTCATCCCCGGGACTAGCGGTCGAGCAGTACTTC
CDR3 protein: CASSSPGLAVEQYF
D gene: TRBD2
V gene: TRBV18
J gene: TRBJ2-7
clone size: NA

CDR3 DNA: TGTGCTAGTGGCCGGGGGCAGCCTGGAAACACCATATATTTT
CDR3 protein: CASGRGQPGNTIYF
D gene: NA
V gene: TRBV12-5
J gene: TRBJ1-3
clone size: NA

CDR3 DNA: TGTGCCAGCAGGAGGACAGGGGCCCTCCAAGAGACCCAGTACTTC
CDR3 protein: CASRRTGALQETQYF
D gene: TRBD1
V gene: TRBV6-4
J gene: TRBJ2-5
clone size: NA

CDR3 DNA: TGTGCCAGCAGCCAATCAGCGGGGGTGAGCAATCAGCCCCAGCATTTT
CDR3 protein: CASSQSAGVSNQPQHF
D gene: NA
V gene: TRBV28
J gene: TRBJ1-5
clone size: few

CDR3 DNA: TGTGCCAGCAGCTTGTTTGGGGCCGCCGGAAACACCATATATTTT
CDR3 protein: CASSLFGAAGNTIYF
D gene: NA
V gene: TRBV7-9
J gene: TRBJ1-3
clone size: NA

CDR3 DNA: TGTGCCAGCTCACCACCGGACAGGCAGTACGAGCAGTACTTC
CDR3 protein: CASSPPDRQYEQYF
D gene: TRBD1
V gene: TRBV18
J gene: TRBJ2-7
clone size: NA

CDR3 DNA: TGTGCCAGCAGCGGGCAGAAACTAGCCGATGAGCAGTTCTTC
CDR3 protein: CASSGQKLADEQFF
D gene: NA
V gene: TRBV12-1
J gene: TRBJ2-1
clone size: few

CDR3 DNA: TGCGCCAGCAGCTTGGCACAGATCTCTGGGGCCAACGTCCTGACTTTC
CDR3 protein: CASSLAQISGANVLTF
D gene: NA
V gene: TRBV5-1
J gene: TRBJ2-6
clone size: NA

CDR3 DNA: TGTGCCAGCAGCTTATCAGCGGGAGACAATGAGCAGTTCTTC
CDR3 protein: CASSLSAGDNEQFF
D gene: TRBD2
V gene: TRBV7-2
J gene: TRBJ2-1
clone size: NA

CDR3 DNA: TGTGCCTGGAGTTTGACTCCTAGGGAGCAGTACTTC
CDR3 protein: CAWSLTPREQYF
D gene: NA
V gene: TRBV30
J gene: TRBJ2-7
clone size: NA

CDR3 DNA: TGTGCCAGCAGCCAGGAGGGACTAGCGGGAGGGAACACCGGGGAGCTGTTTTTT
CDR3 protein: CASSQEGLAGGNTGELFF
D gene: TRBD2
V gene: TRBV14
J gene: TRBJ2-2
clone size: once

CDR3 DNA: TGTGCCTGGAAGGGGGGGAGGCCCTACAATGAGCAGTTCTTC
CDR3 protein: CAWKGGRPYNEQFF
D gene: NA
V gene: TRBV30
J gene: TRBJ2-1
clone size: once

CDR3 DNA: TGTGCCAGCAGCTTAGTTTTTGGACTGAGGGGGGGACTAGCGGACGAGCAGTACTTC
CDR3 protein: CASSLVFGLRGGLADEQYF
D gene: TRBD2
V gene: TRBV11-3
J gene: TRBJ2-7
clone size: NA

CDR3 DNA: TGCAGCGTTGAGCACAGGGGGCACGATGGCTACACCTTC
CDR3 protein: CSVEHRGHDGYTF
D gene: TRBD1
V gene: TRBV29-1
J gene: TRBJ1-2
clone size: NA

CDR3 DNA: TGCGCCAGCAGCTTGGTTGCGGGGGCTAGATTAGAGACCCAGTACTTC
CDR3 protein: CASSLVAGARLETQYF
D gene: NA
V gene: TRBV5-1
J gene: TRBJ2-5
clone size: NA

CDR3 DNA: TGCGCCAGCAGCCAAGGCAGAAACTACGAGCAGTACTTC
CDR3 protein: CASSQGRNYEQYF
D gene: NA
V gene: TRBV4-1
J gene: TRBJ2-7
clone size: NA

CDR3 DNA: TGTGCCAGCAGCTCAATGGACAGGGGCACTGAAGCTTTCTTT
CDR3 protein: CASSSMDRGTEAFF
D gene: TRBD1
V gene: TRBV5-5
J gene: TRBJ1-1
clone size: NA

CDR3 DNA: TGTGCCAGCAGTCACCGACGGGAAGCTTTCTTT
CDR3 protein: CASSHRREAFF
D gene: NA
V gene: TRBV6-5
J gene: TRBJ1-1
clone size: NA

CDR3 DNA: TGTGCCTGGAGTGTAACACGTCTAATGAACACTGAAGCTTTCTTT
CDR3 protein: CAWSVTRLMNTEAFF
D gene: NA
V gene: TRBV30
J gene: TRBJ1-1
clone size: NA

CDR3 DNA: TGTGCCTGGGGTCTCTCGACTTGGGGGAATGAGCAGTTCTTC
CDR3 protein: CAWGLSTWGNEQFF
D gene: NA
V gene: TRBV30
J gene: TRBJ2-1
clone size: NA

CDR3 DNA: TGTGCCAGCAGCCTCGACAGGGCACCTGGAAACACCATATATTTT
CDR3 protein: CASSLDRAPGNTIYF
D gene: TRBD1
V gene: TRBV7-8
J gene: TRBJ1-3
clone size: NA

CDR3 DNA: TGTGCCAGCAGTTACTACGGGACAGGGAACGGAAACACCATATATTTT
CDR3 protein: CASSYYGTGNGNTIYF
D gene: TRBD1
V gene: TRBV6-5
J gene: TRBJ1-3
clone size: NA

CDR3 DNA: TGTGCCAGTAGTATTCTACTTTGGGGGGTCAATGAGCAGTTCTTC
CDR3 protein: CASSILLWGVNEQFF
D gene: NA
V gene: TRBV19
J gene: TRBJ2-1
clone size: NA

CDR3 DNA: TGTGCCAGCAGTGCCACCGCGGGACAACACAATGAGCAGTTCTTC
CDR3 protein: CASSATAGQHNEQFF
D gene: NA
V gene: TRBV6-5
J gene: TRBJ2-1
clone size: NA

CDR3 DNA: TGTGCCAGCAGCTCCCCGGGACACGCAACCGGGGAGCTGTTTTTT
CDR3 protein: CASSSPGHATGELFF
D gene: NA
V gene: TRBV7-9
J gene: TRBJ2-2
clone size: NA

CDR3 DNA: TGTGCCAGCAAGCGGTTTGTACAGGGTGATTTTAATGAGCAGTTCTTC
CDR3 protein: CASKRFVQGDFNEQFF
D gene: NA
V gene: TRBV27
J gene: TRBJ2-1
clone size: NA

CDR3 DNA: TGTGCCAGCAGCTTAGGGAAGGGCCCCGCCCAGGGTGAGCAGTTCTTC
CDR3 protein: CASSLGKGPAQGEQFF
D gene: NA
V gene: TRBV7-2
J gene: TRBJ2-1
clone size: NA

CDR3 DNA: TGTGCCAGTAGTAGGAGCAATCAGCCCCAGCATTTT
CDR3 protein: CASSRSNQPQHF
D gene: NA
V gene: TRBV19
J gene: TRBJ1-5
clone size: few

CDR3 DNA: TGCGCCAGCAGCCAAGAATCTTGGGATACGCAGTATTTT
CDR3 protein: CASSQESWDTQYF
D gene: NA
V gene: TRBV4-3
J gene: TRBJ2-3
clone size: NA

CDR3 DNA: TGTGCCAGTAGTTATGGGAACTCTGGGGCCAACGTCCTGACTTTC
CDR3 protein: CASSYGNSGANVLTF
D gene: NA
V gene: TRBV19
J gene: TRBJ2-6
clone size: NA

CDR3 DNA: TGTGCCAGCAGCTTAGAAGCGGGAGGGTACCAAGAGACCCAGTACTTC
CDR3 protein: CASSLEAGGYQETQYF
D gene: TRBD2
V gene: TRBV13
J gene: TRBJ2-5
clone size: NA

CDR3 DNA: TGTGCCAGCAGCTCCCGGGACAGAACAAAGAATACTAGCAATCAGCCCCAGCATTTT
CDR3 protein: CASSSRDRTKNTSNQPQHF
D gene: TRBD1
V gene: TRBV7-3
J gene: TRBJ1-5
clone size: NA

CDR3 DNA: TGTGCCAGCAGCAAAGAACACGAGATAAACAATCAGCCCCAGCATTTT
CDR3 protein: CASSKEHEINNQPQHF
D gene: NA
V gene: TRBV21-1
J gene: TRBJ1-5
clone size: NA

CDR3 DNA: TGCGCCAGCAGGTTAGGACTAGCGGGAGTCGGCACCGGGGAGCTGTTTTTT
CDR3 protein: CASRLGLAGVGTGELFF
D gene: TRBD2
V gene: TRBV5-1
J gene: TRBJ2-2
clone size: few

CDR3 DNA: TGTGCCAGCAGTCGGACAGGGGGCCGGGAAAAACTGTTTTTT
CDR3 protein: CASSRTGGREKLFF
D gene: TRBD1
V gene: TRBV6-5
J gene: TRBJ1-4
clone size: NA

CDR3 DNA: TGTGCCTGGACTAGCTGGAGGGACGAGCAGTACTTC
CDR3 protein: CAWTSWRDEQYF
D gene: NA
V gene: TRBV30
J gene: TRBJ2-7
clone size: NA